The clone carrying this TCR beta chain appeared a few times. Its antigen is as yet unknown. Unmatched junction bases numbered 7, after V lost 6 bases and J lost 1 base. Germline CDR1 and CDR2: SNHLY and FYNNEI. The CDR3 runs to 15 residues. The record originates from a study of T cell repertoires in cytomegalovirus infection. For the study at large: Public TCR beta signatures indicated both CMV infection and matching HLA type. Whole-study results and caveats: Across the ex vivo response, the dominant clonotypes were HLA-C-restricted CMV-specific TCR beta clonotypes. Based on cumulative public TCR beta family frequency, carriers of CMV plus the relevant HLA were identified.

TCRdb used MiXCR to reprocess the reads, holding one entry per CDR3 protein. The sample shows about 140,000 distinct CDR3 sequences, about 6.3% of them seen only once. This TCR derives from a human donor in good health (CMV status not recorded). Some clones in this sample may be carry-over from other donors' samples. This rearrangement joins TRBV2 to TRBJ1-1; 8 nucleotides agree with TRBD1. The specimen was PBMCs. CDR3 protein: CASSKDRGQNTEAFF. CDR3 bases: TGTGCCAGCAGCAAAGACAGGGGCCAGAACACTGAAGCTTTCTTT.